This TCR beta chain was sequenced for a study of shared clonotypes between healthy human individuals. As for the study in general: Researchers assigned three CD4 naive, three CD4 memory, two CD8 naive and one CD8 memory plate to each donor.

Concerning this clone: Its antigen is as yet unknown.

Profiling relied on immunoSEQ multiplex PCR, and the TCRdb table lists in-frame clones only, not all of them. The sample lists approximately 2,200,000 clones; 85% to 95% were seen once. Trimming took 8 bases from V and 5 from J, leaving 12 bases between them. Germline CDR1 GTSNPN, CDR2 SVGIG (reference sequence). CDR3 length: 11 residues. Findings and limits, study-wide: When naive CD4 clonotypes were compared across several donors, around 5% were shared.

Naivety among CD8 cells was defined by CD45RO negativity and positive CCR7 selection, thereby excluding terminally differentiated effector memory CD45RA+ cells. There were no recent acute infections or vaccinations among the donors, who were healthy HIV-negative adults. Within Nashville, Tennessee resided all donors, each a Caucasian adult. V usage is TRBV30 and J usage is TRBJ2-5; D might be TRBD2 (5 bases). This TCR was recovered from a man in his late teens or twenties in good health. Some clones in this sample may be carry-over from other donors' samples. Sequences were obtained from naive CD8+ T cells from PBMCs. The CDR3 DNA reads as TGTGCCGCCTGGACTGTGGAGACCCAGTACTTC. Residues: CAAWTVETQYF.